This is a list of T cell receptor beta chains from one sample in a study of blood T cell repertoires in COVID-19. This table comes from immunoSEQ multiplex PCR, and its TCRdb copy is limited to in-frame clones, with some not included. The sample holds 200,000 to 250,000 clones; approximately 86% are singletons and the top ten take 4.9%. Sequencing was carried out using peripheral blood. The receptors were gathered from a woman aged 80 or over with active or convalescent COVID-19. Both conserved end residues are part of each CDR3. Each record gives: CDR3 protein, V gene.

CDR3: CASAGRGGIENEKLFF
V: TRBV10-2

CDR3: CASSPPGTTKINEQFF
V: TRBV18

CDR3: CASSHRGANVLTF
V: TRBV28

CDR3: CASSQLTGYGTQYF
V: TRBV4-1

CDR3: CASTQDREGELFF
V: TRBV2

CDR3: CASSSHGTGNYEQYF
V: TRBV28

CDR3: CASSIGTGGLDQPQHF
V: TRBV5-1

CDR3: CASSLVSRVLSGYTF
V: TRBV5-1

CDR3: CASMAGASDTQYF
V: TRBV19

CDR3: CASSLINPGQGYEQYF
V: TRBV23-1

CDR3: CASSLSGRGIGSGQFF
V: TRBV5-1

CDR3: CASSRDRGLEAFF
V: TRBV4-2

CDR3: CATSRGRQGTDTQYF
V: TRBV15

CDR3: CASSVQGFTNTGELFF
V: TRBV5-6

CDR3: CASSQIGLREKLFF
V: TRBV3-1/TRBV3-2

CDR3: CASRKDRTLENEQYF
V: TRBV11-1

CDR3: CASSQDFNSPLHF
V: TRBV5-5

CDR3: CASSSGQGASIEQFF
V: TRBV11-3

CDR3: CASSRPTSREQYF
V: TRBV7-2

CDR3: CASSSQKGANGYTF
V: TRBV7-9

CDR3: CASSFGQGGNEQFF
V: TRBV7-9

CDR3: CASASRGFPLPNTEAFF
V: TRBV4-1

CDR3: CASSLGWGTGGGEQYF
V: TRBV5-1

CDR3: CATSGDFRDNNQPQHF
V: TRBV15

CDR3: CASSESNRGTEAFF
V: TRBV25-1

CDR3: CASSPGLAGGETQYF
V: TRBV3-1/TRBV3-2

CDR3: CASSHEGQGIVGKLFF
V: TRBV5-8

CDR3: CASSAVGSGGVDTQYF
V: TRBV9

CDR3: CAISGTGGTYEQYF
V: TRBV10-3

CDR3: CASSLGGRNTIYF
V: TRBV5-1

CDR3: CASSDLAGAHYEQYF
V: TRBV5-1

CDR3: CASSLGQASSGNTIYF
V: TRBV18

CDR3: CASRQGPNSPLHF
V: TRBV12-3/TRBV12-4

CDR3: CASSPSLGQGGTEAFF
V: TRBV3-1/TRBV3-2

CDR3: CSATVGQLNTEAFF
V: TRBV29-1

CDR3: CASSELGGDEKLFF
V: TRBV25-1

CDR3: CASSSPARDRGLNRYGYTF
V: TRBV5-6

CDR3: CASSLEGGQRYGYTF
V: TRBV7-9

CDR3: CASSLEWAGSGNTIYF
V: TRBV5-1

CDR3: CASYRVWGPDTQYF
V: TRBV6-5

CDR3: CASSQYSRLAEDTDTQYF
V: TRBV14

CDR3: CAWGRGVSYEQYF
V: TRBV30

CDR3: CASSPQGGGNTIYF
V: TRBV7-9

CDR3: CAIDRGGTVDGYTF
V: TRBV28